The 8 T cell receptor beta chains in this list originate from one sample, sequenced in a study of cytomegalovirus exposure and HLA in healthy donors. PCR used 60 Vbeta primers and 13 Jbeta primers. Sequenced by immunoSEQ multiplex PCR; TCRdb stores in-frame clones only, minus some. The table records some 130,000 clones, 60% to 75% of them present only once. The sequenced sample was PBMCs. These TCRs come from a human donor in good health.

The gene calls are TRBV4-1 and TRBJ1-1; D possibly corresponds to TRBD1 (5 bases). The CDR3 is 15 residues long. Trimming cost V 1 base and J 4 bases, with 13 bases left between them. Looked up from germline, CDR1 is MGHRA and CDR2 is YSYEKL. The CDR3 nucleotides are TGCGCCAGCAGCCAAGTCTTCCAGGGTTCCACTGAAGCTTTCTTT. Its translation: CASSQVFQGSTEAFF.

The V gene is TRBV25-1, the J gene TRBJ2-7; TRBD1 is a possible D gene (5 bases). The CDR3 is 14 amino acids. CDR1 is MGHDK, CDR2 SYGVNS, per germline. The V end lost 7 bases, the J end lost 4 bases, and 17 bases lay between the germline ends. DNA for the CDR3: TGTGCCAGCATGGAGTCAGGGAAGGGTTACGAGCAGTACTTC. Translating gives CASMESGKGYEQYF.

This clone was detected a few times. This chain connects TRBV7-9 to TRBJ2-5; 7 positions match TRBD2. V lost 5 bases and J lost 4; bases outside the gene matches: 7. CDR1 is SEHNR and CDR2 is FQNEAQ in the germline V gene (reference sequence). This CDR3 spans 14 amino acids. The DNA for the CDR3 is TGTGCCAGCAGCCATCAGGGAGGGCGAGAGACCCAGTACTTC. Translating it yields CASSHQGGRETQYF.

The chain links TRBV5-1 to TRBJ1-1, with D maybe TRBD1 (6 bases). CDR3 length: 15 amino acids. V was trimmed by 0 bases and J by 4 bases, leaving 13 bases between them. Germline-derived CDR1 and CDR2 are SGHRS and YFSETQ. The CDR3 loop reads CASSLDRDSGTEAFF. CDR3 coding DNA: TGCGCCAGCAGCTTGGACAGGGATTCGGGCACTGAAGCTTTCTTT.

The V and J genes are TRBV5-1 and TRBJ1-2; 7 bases agree with TRBD1. CDR1 and CDR2 (germline): SGHRS, YFSETQ. This CDR3 spans 18 amino acids. Trimming cost V 2 bases and J 8 bases; bases outside gene matches: 21. The CDR3 coding sequence is TGCGCCAGCAGCTTAGAACCCCCTTCCCCGACAGGGATGGAGGGCTACACCTTC. Its translation is CASSLEPPSPTGMEGYTF.

The chain links TRBV5-1 to TRBJ2-2; 8 nucleotides align to TRBD1. The J segment lost 5 bases and the V segment lost 4 bases, leaving 7 bases of the junction unmatched. The CDR3 extends over 15 amino acids. Germline V gene lookup returns CDR1 SGHRS and CDR2 YFSETQ. DNA of the CDR3: TGCGCCAGCAGCCAACCCAGGGGGCGGACCGGGGAGCTGTTTTTT. Translation gives CASSQPRGRTGELFF.

This clone was detected only once. This chain connects TRBV19 to TRBJ1-4; TRBD1 is a possible D gene (6 bases). Germline assignment: CDR1 LNHDA and CDR2 SQIVND (reference sequence). CDR3 length: 15 residues. Deletions cut 5 bases from V and 2 bases from J, with 12 bases between. In DNA, the CDR3 is TGTGCCAGTAGTGCCCAGGGGTCTACTAATGAAAAACTGTTTTTT. Translation gives CASSAQGSTNEKLFF.

This chain uses TRBV19 with TRBJ2-1; the match to TRBD2 covers 10 bases. This CDR3 spans 15 amino acids. After removal of 7 bases from V and 6 bases from J, the junction contained 9 bases not matched to a gene. CDR1 and CDR2 from the germline V gene are LNHDA and SQIVND (reference sequence). CDR3 in DNA: TGTGCCAGTACCACCGGGACTAGCGTTTCCAATGAGCAGTTCTTC. Residues: CASTTGTSVSNEQFF.